This T cell receptor beta chain is drawn from a study of T-cell reconstitution after alpha-beta-depleted transplantation in children. Study conclusions and caveats: Some patients showed high day-60 TCRbeta diversity, which derived from surviving recipient T cells and thymic progenitors. Several hundred graft clones that had expanded were reportedly the source of alpha-beta T cells about two months after transplant.

This clonotype was counted many times. Its antigen remains unknown. The TCRbeta library was prepared with unique molecular identifiers. TCRdb called the PCR reads again in MiXCR, with one record for every CDR3 protein. There are fewer than 150,000 distinct CDR3 sequences in the sample; approximately 8.7% occur only once, and more than 20% lies in the top ten. The germline CDR1 and CDR2 sequences are DFQATT and SNEGSKA (reference sequence). The CDR3 is 11 amino acids. Trimming removed 3 bases at V and 6 bases at J, with 6 bases between. This sequence was found in a girl in the first two years of life who had a stem cell transplant for combined immunodeficiency, so the T cells may come from the graft donor. The material sequenced was PBMCs, mostly from graft donor cells, taken 180 days after TCRalphabeta/CD19-depleted stem cell transplant. The chain carries TRBV20-1 and TRBJ1-5; the D gene is possibly TRBD1 (5 bases). CDR3 in DNA: TGCAGTGCTAGTAGGGGTCAGCCCCAGCATTTT. As protein: CSASRGQPQHF.